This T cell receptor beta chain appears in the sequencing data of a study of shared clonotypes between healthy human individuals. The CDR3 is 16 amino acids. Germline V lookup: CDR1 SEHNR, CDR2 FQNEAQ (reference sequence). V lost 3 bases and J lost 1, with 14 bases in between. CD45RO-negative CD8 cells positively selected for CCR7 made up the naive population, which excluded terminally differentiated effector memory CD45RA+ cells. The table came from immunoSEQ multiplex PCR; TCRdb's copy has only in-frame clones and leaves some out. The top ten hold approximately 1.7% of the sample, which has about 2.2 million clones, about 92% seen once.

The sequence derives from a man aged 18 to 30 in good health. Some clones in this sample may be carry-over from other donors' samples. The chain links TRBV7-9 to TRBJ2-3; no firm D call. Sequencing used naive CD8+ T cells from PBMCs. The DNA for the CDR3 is TGTGCCAGCAGCTTCGGTTCCGATTGGGGCACAGATACGCAGTATTTT. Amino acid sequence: CASSFGSDWGTDTQYF.